A single sample is the source of the 9 T cell receptor beta chains below, sequenced in a study of blood T cell repertoires in COVID-19. TCRdb's copy holds only in-frame clones and misses some; the assay was immunoSEQ multiplex PCR. The sample records approximately 200,000 clones, 85% to 90% being singletons. Source material: peripheral blood. The receptors come from a woman aged 55 to 70 with acute or convalescent COVID-19.

The chain uses TRBV30 and TRBJ1-3; a weak D match, TRBD1 (5 bases). Trimming shortened V by 4 bases and J by 1 base, and 8 bases separated the two germline ends. The CDR3 is 13 amino acids. CDR1 and CDR2 from the germline V gene are GTSNPN and SVGIG (reference sequence). The CDR3 coding sequence is TGTGCCTGGACCAGGGCATCTGGAAACACCATATATTTT. Translation: CAWTRASGNTIYF.

With respect to this clone: At the DNA level, this CDR3 is encoded by other sequences in the same sample as well. The chain links TRBV10-2 to TRBJ1-5; 7 nucleotides match TRBD1. V shed 3 bases and J 4 bases; nucleotides not matched to a gene: 3. There are 14 residues in the CDR3. In germline, CDR1 is WSHSY, CDR2 SAAADI. The CDR3 DNA is TGCGCCAGCAGTGAACAGGGGAGTAATCAGCCCCAGCATTTT. The encoded protein is CASSEQGSNQPQHF.

This chain links TRBV6-5 with TRBJ2-5; a weak D match, TRBD1 (5 bases). The germline gives CDR1 MNHEY, CDR2 SVGAGI. The CDR3 runs to 15 residues. Trimming removed 2 bases at V and 6 bases at J, with 16 bases between. CDR3 in DNA: TGTGCCAGCAGTTACGCCTGGGGCGTTCAAAAGACCCAGTACTTC. This gives the protein CASSYAWGVQKTQYF.

This chain links TRBV10-3 with TRBJ1-5, with 7 positions matching TRBD1. Losses at the gene ends were 2 bases for V and 0 bases for J; bases not matched to a gene: 4. This CDR3 has 16 residues. CDR1 and CDR2 (germline): ENHRY, SYGVKD. CDR3 protein: CAISEMGQTSNQPQHF. For the CDR3, the DNA is TGTGCCATCAGTGAGATGGGACAGACTAGCAATCAGCCCCAGCATTTT.

This clone was counted a single time. The V and J genes are TRBV5-6 and TRBJ2-5; perhaps TRBD2 as D (7 bases). The germline V gene encodes CDR1 SGHDT and CDR2 YYEEEE. The CDR3 covers 15 residues. V was trimmed by 1 base and J by 4 bases, leaving 14 bases between them. CDR3 sequence (DNA): TGTGCCAGCAGCTTGAGGGGGGGCGGACGAGAGACCCAGTACTTC. Translating it yields CASSLRGGGRETQYF.

This chain joins TRBV7-2 and TRBJ1-1; D is uncertain. Trimming removed 5 bases from V and 4 bases from J, with 20 bases in between. The CDR3 covers 16 residues. In germline, CDR1 is SGHTA, CDR2 FQGNSA. The CDR3 loop is CASSPRAGQWRTEAFF. CDR3 in DNA: TGTGCCAGCAGCCCTAGAGCGGGTCAGTGGCGCACTGAAGCTTTCTTT. Based on the CDR3 plus reference TRBV7-2 and TRBJ1-1, the full variable domain is GAGVSQSPSNKVTEKGKDVELRCDPISGHTALYWYRQSLGQGLEFLIYFQGNSAPDKSGLPSDRFSAERTGGSVSTLTIQRTQQEDSAVYLCASSPRAGQWRTEAFFGQGTRLTVV.

Worth noting for this clone: Mismatch with germline at one junction end may stem from a read error. The chain joins TRBV5-6 to TRBJ2-1; TRBD2 agrees at 14 bases. CDR3 length: 16 residues. From germline, CDR1 is SGHDT and CDR2 YYEEEE. The CDR3 region has the DNA TGTGCCAGCAGCGCGGGACTAGCGGGGGCCCCATCACTCAGGATCTTC. This sequence encodes CASSAGLAGAPSLRIF.

The genes are TRBV7-2 and TRBJ1-4; D may be TRBD1 (5 bases). With 0 bases removed from V and 2 bases from J, the gap between germline ends came to 10 bases. There are 16 residues in the CDR3. The germline gives CDR1 SGHTA, CDR2 FQGNSA. Here the CDR3 DNA reads TGTGCCAGCAGCTTAGCGGCCAGGGCCACTAATGAAAAACTGTTTTTT. Its protein is CASSLAARATNEKLFF.

The rearrangement links TRBV4-1 to TRBJ1-6, with D perhaps TRBD1 (5 bases). Germline loops: CDR1 MGHRA, CDR2 YSYEKL. The CDR3 covers 18 residues. V dropped 1 base and J dropped 7 bases, with 20 bases sitting between them. CDR3 sequence reads: CASSQGGESERPNSPLHF. The CDR3 DNA follows: TGCGCCAGCAGCCAAGGGGGGGAGTCGGAGCGTCCGAATTCACCCCTCCACTTT.